The clone carrying this TCR beta chain is classed as medium-sized by frequency. What it binds is not known. The data originate from a study of T cell clusters in autoimmune cytopenias. Study findings and constraints: Compared with active autoimmune hepatitis patients, healthy donors showed around 3-fold more exclusive TRB clusters.

The CDR3 runs to 15 residues. CDR1 and CDR2 from the germline V gene are LNHDA and SQIVND (reference sequence). About 37,500 genome equivalents of blood DNA were amplified for TRB. Multiplex touch-down PCR amplified TRB using TRB-A and TRB-B pools in one tube. Each CDR3 protein gets one entry in TCRdb, which reprocessed the multiplex PCR reads and gives no DNA. The ten most abundant clones cover about 23% of a sample with 6,000 to 9,500 distinct CDR3 sequences. These same data were also listed under a study on T cell repertoires in aging, cancer and after chemotherapy.

V usage is TRBV19 and J usage is TRBJ2-1; TCRdb outputs TRBD2, but without DNA this stays unchecked. The sequence came from a human donor in good health. Sequenced input: peripheral blood. The CDR3 spells CASSTFGGSLDEQFF.